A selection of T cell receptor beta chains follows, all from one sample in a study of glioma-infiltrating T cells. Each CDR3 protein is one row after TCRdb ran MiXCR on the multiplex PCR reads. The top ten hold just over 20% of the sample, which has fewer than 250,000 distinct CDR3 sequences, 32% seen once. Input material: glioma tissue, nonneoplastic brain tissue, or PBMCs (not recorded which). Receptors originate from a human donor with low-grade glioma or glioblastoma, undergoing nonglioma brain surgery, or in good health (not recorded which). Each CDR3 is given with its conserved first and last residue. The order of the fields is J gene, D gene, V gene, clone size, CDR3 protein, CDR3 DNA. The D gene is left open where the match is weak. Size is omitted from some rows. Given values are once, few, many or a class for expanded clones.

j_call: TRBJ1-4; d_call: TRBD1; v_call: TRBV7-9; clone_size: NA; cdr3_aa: CASSPRTGSNEKLFF; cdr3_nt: TGTGCCAGCAGCCCGCGGACAGGGAGTAATGAAAAACTGTTTTTT
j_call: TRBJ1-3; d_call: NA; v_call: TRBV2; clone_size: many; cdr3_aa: CASSAEDNSGNTIYF; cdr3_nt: TGTGCCAGCAGTGCAGAGGACAACTCTGGAAACACCATATATTTT
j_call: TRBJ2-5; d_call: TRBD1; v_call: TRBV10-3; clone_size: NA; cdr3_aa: CAISSLPGQQETQYF; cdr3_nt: TGTGCCATCAGTTCCTTGCCGGGACAGCAAGAGACCCAGTACTTC
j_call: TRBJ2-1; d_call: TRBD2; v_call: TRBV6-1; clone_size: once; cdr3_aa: CASIRLADLYNEQFF; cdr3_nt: TGTGCCAGCATCCGACTAGCGGACCTATACAATGAGCAGTTCTTC
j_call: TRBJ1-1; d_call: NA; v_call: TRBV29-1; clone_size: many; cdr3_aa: CSGVAGGGTEAFF; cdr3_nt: TGCAGCGGGGTCGCCGGGGGGGGAACTGAAGCTTTCTTT
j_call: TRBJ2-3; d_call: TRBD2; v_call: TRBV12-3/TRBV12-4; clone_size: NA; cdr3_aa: CASRPSGRALHTQYF; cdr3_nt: TGTGCCAGCAGACCTAGCGGGAGGGCCCTGCATACGCAGTATTTT
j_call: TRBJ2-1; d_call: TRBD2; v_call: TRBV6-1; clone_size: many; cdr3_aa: CASSPGTSGSYNEQFF; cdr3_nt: TGTGCCAGCAGTCCCGGGACTAGCGGGTCCTACAATGAGCAGTTCTTC
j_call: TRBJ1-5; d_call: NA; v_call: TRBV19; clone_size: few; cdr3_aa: CASSGYVGAYSNQPQHF; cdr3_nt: TGTGCCAGTAGTGGGTATGTAGGGGCTTATAGCAATCAGCCCCAGCATTTT
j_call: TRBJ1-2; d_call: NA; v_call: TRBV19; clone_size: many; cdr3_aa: CASSTNREGYGYTF; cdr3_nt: TGTGCCAGTAGTACGAACAGGGAGGGTTATGGCTACACCTTC
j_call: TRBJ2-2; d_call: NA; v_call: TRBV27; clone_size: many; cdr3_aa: CASSMANTGELFF; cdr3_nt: TGTGCCAGCAGTATGGCGAACACCGGGGAGCTGTTTTTT
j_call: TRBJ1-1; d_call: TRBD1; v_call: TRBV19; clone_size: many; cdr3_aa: CATRDRIGTEAFF; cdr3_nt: TGTGCCACCAGGGACAGAATTGGTACTGAAGCTTTCTTT
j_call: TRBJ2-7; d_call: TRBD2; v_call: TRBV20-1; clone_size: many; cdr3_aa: CSAPLSGSSSYEQYF; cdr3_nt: TGCAGTGCCCCCCTTAGCGGGAGCTCCTCCTACGAGCAGTACTTC
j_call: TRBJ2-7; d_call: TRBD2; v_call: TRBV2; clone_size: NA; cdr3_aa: CAGSERLLAGGPRLGEQYF; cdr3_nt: TGTGCCGGCAGTGAACGGCTCCTAGCGGGAGGGCCACGGTTAGGGGAGCAGTACTTC
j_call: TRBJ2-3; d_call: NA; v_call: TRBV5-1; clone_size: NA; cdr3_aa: CASSPGRGGTSSTDTQYF; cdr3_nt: TGCGCCAGCAGCCCAGGTCGGGGAGGTACCTCAAGCACAGATACGCAGTATTTT
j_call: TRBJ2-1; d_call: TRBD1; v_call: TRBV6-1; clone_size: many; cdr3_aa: CASSVGTGIYNEQFF; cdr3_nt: TGTGCCAGCAGTGTAGGGACAGGGATTTACAATGAGCAGTTCTTC
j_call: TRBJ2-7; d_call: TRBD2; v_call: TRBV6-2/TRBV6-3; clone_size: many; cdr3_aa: CASSEREPGEQYF; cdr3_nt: TGTGCCAGCAGTGAGCGGGAGCCGGGAGAGCAGTACTTC
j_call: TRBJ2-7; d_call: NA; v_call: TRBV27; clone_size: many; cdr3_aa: CASRPTESSYEQYF; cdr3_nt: TGTGCCAGCCGTCCGACGGAAAGCTCCTACGAGCAGTACTTC
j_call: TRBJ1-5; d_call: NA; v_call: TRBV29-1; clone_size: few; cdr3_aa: CSAISGLNQPQHF; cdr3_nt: TGCAGCGCCATTTCGGGGCTGAACCAGCCCCAGCATTTT
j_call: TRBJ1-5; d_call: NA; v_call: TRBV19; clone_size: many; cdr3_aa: CATNGVGNQPQHF; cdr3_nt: TGTGCCACCAATGGGGTAGGCAATCAGCCCCAGCATTTT
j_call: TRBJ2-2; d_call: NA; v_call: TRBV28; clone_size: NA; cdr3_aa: CAIGTAYTGDLFF; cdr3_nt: TGTGCCATCGGGACTGCGTACACCGGGGATTTGTTTTTT
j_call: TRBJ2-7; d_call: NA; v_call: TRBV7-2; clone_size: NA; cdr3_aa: CASSLARLSYEQYF; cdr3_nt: TGTGCCAGCAGCTTAGCGCGGCTTTCCTACGAGCAGTACTTC
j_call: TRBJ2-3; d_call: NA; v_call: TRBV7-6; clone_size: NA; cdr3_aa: CASSQLTETQYF; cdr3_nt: TGTGCCAGCAGTCAGTTGACAGAAACGCAGTACTTT
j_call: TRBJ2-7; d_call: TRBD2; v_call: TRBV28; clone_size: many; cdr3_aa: CASSLVGGGPREQYF; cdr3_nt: TGTGCCAGCAGTTTAGTTGGGGGAGGGCCTCGTGAGCAGTACTTC
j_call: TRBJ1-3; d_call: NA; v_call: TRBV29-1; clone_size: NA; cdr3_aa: CSVTWEGSRNTIYF; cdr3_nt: TGCAGCGTCACTTGGGAGGGCTCTCGAAACACCATATATTTT
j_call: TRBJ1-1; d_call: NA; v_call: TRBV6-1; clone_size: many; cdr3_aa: CATTDQGLLNTEAFF; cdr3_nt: TGTGCCACCACCGACCAGGGCCTTTTAAACACTGAAGCTTTCTTT
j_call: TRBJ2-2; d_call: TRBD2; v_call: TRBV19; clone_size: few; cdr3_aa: CASTQPGLAGGLNTGELFF; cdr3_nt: TGTGCCAGTACTCAACCGGGACTAGCGGGAGGCCTGAACACCGGGGAGCTGTTTTTT
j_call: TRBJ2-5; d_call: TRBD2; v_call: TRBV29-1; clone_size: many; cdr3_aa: CSVRLAEETQYF; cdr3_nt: TGCAGCGTCCGACTAGCGGAAGAGACCCAGTACTTC
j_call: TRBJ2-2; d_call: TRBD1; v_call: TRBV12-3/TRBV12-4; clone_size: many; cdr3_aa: CASSYRGRIDTGELFF; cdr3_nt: TGTGCCAGCAGCTACAGGGGGCGCATAGACACCGGGGAGCTGTTTTTT
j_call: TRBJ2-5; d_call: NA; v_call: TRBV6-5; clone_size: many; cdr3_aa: CASSYSVEGLETQYF; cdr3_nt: TGTGCCAGCAGTTACTCAGTCGAGGGATTGGAGACCCAGTACTTC
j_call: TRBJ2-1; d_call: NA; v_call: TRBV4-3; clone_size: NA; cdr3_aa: CASSPHWVGAYNEQFF; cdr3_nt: TGCGCCAGCAGCCCACATTGGGTGGGCGCCTACAATGAGCAGTTCTTC
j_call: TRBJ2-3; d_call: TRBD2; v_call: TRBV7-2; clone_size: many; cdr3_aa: CASSFLAGYTDTQYF; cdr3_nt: TGTGCCAGCAGCTTTCTAGCGGGGTACACAGATACGCAGTATTTT
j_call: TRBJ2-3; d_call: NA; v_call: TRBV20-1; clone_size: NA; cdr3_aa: CSARDLLVLGSIDTQYF; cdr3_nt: TGCAGTGCTAGAGATCTTTTGGTTTTGGGGAGCATCGACACGCAGTATTTT